This passage covers 32 T cell receptor beta chains from one sample sequenced in a study of naive CD8 T cells in extremely preterm neonates. General study findings and limits: Preterm infants showed shorter CDR3s, fewer N additions and less trimming than older groups.

Measured with immunoSEQ multiplex PCR; TCRdb has only the in-frame clones, and not every one. This table has around 23,000 clones, around 88% appearing once. Extremely preterm births at about 23-27 weeks of gestation supplied the samples. No antigen is known for these receptors. The sequenced sample consisted of naive CD8+ T cells from cord blood. These receptors were collected from a boy who was born preterm.

The chain uses TRBV27 and TRBJ2-7; the D gene is possibly TRBD2 (6 bases). V gave up 4 bases and J gave up 0 bases, with 7 bases separating them. Germline CDR1 and CDR2: MNHEY and SMNVEV (reference sequence). CDR3 length equals 13 residues. CDR3 region: CASSWGLSYEQYF. CDR3 bases: TGTGCCAGCAGTTGGGGACTCTCCTACGAGCAGTACTTC.

V gene TRBV9 combines with J gene TRBJ1-1; 8 nucleotides align to TRBD1. CDR3 length: 14 residues. The junction had 4 bases not matched to a gene; V was cut back by 4 bases and J by 2 bases. Germline V gene sequence: CDR1 SGDLS, CDR2 YYNGEE. CDR3 loop: CASSPRGLNTEAFF. CDR3 nucleotide sequence: TGTGCCAGCAGCCCCAGGGGGCTCAACACTGAAGCTTTCTTT.

This clone has a single count. It is likely a read error: a sequence one base away is far more abundant. The rearrangement joins TRBV7-9 to TRBJ2-7; the match to TRBD1 covers 10 bases. The J segment lost 3 bases and the V segment lost 4 bases, leaving 0 bases of the junction unmatched. This CDR3 region has 13 residues. Germline V gene data show CDR1 as SEHNR and CDR2 as FQNEAQ (reference sequence). The CDR3 is CASSWTGGYEQYF. CDR3 DNA sequence: TGTGCCAGCAGCTGGACAGGGGGCTACGAGCAGTACTTC.

The chain has TRBV27 and TRBJ2-4; possible D gene TRBD1, 6 bases. The CDR3 extends over 12 amino acids. V was pared by 3 bases and J by 6 bases, with 6 bases between. From germline, CDR1 is MNHEY and CDR2 SMNVEV (reference sequence). The CDR3 DNA reads TGTGCCAGCAGTTTGACAGGAAACATTCAGTACTTC. Translating gives CASSLTGNIQYF.

CDR3 in DNA: TGTGCCAGTAGTATAGATGATTCGGGACAATATGGCTACACCTTC. The encoded protein is CASSIDDSGQYGYTF. This chain uses TRBV19 with TRBJ1-2, with D possibly matching TRBD1 (6 bases). Germline loops: CDR1 LNHDA, CDR2 SQIVND (reference sequence). The V end lost 0 bases, the J end lost 5 bases, and 13 bases lay between the germline ends. This CDR3 has 15 residues.

The genes are TRBV7-2 and TRBJ2-7, with D perhaps matching TRBD2 (6 bases). V lost 1 base, J lost 2 bases, and 6 bases lay in between. This CDR3 is built from 13 residues. Germline V lookup: CDR1 SGHTA, CDR2 FQGNSA. The CDR3 DNA is TGTGCCAGCAGCTTAGTAGCGGCCTACGAGCAGTACTTC. Its translation: CASSLVAAYEQYF.

The CDR3 is CASSLGQGDYGYTF. CDR3 nucleotides: TGTGCCAGCAGCTTAGGACAGGGGGACTATGGCTACACCTTC. This chain connects TRBV7-9 to TRBJ1-2; TRBD1 agrees at 9 bases. The V segment lost 1 base and the J segment 3 bases; nucleotides outside the gene matches: 0. Germline-derived CDR1 and CDR2 are SEHNR and FQNEAQ (reference sequence). This CDR3 contains 14 residues.

The CDR3 DNA sequence: TGTGCCAGCAGTCGAGGGGGTAGCAATCAGCCCCAGCATTTT. Protein: CASSRGGSNQPQHF. V is TRBV7-9 and J is TRBJ1-5; weak D call: TRBD1 (6 bases). CDR1 is SEHNR and CDR2 is FQNEAQ in the germline V gene (reference sequence). The CDR3 loop spans 14 amino acids. With 6 bases removed from V and 0 bases from J, the gap between germline ends came to 9 bases.

A single count supports this clone. V usage is TRBV12-5 and J usage is TRBJ1-5; D uncertain. V was shortened by 5 bases and J by 0 bases, with 8 bases between the two germline ends. Germline V gene sequence: CDR1 LGHNT, CDR2 FRNRAP. This CDR3 contains 14 residues. The CDR3 sequence is CASGPDGSNQPQHF. The CDR3 nucleotides read TGTGCTAGTGGTCCCGACGGTAGCAATCAGCCCCAGCATTTT.

This chain uses TRBV2 with TRBJ1-4; 7 nucleotides agree with TRBD1. CDR1 is SNHLY, CDR2 FYNNEI, per germline. This CDR3 is built from 17 residues. The V gene end was trimmed by 7 bases and the J gene end by 0 bases; junction bases not matched to a gene: 11. The CDR3 DNA follows: TGTGCCAGCAAAAAGGGGACAGTCCTTTCAACTAATGAAAAACTGTTTTTT. Residues: CASKKGTVLSTNEKLFF.

The V call is TRBV27, the J call TRBJ2-1; D might be TRBD2 (6 bases). CDR3 length: 14 residues. Germline-derived CDR1 and CDR2 are MNHEY and SMNVEV (reference sequence). Trimming pared 2 bases from V and 4 bases from J, leaving 9 bases between. CDR3 nucleotide sequence: TGTGCCAGCAGTTTACGGGGGTCATACAATGAGCAGTTCTTC. Translation: CASSLRGSYNEQFF.

The J gene is TRBJ2-7, the V gene TRBV6-6; 12 bases line up with TRBD2. J lost 4 bases, V lost 2 bases, and 0 bases had no gene match. The CDR3 runs 14 residues. CDR1 and CDR2 (germline): MNHNY, SVGAGI (reference sequence). The CDR3 DNA follows: TGTGCCAGCAGTTACGGGACTAGCGGGTACGAGCAGTACTTC. It is translated as CASSYGTSGYEQYF.

The chain is built from TRBV9 and TRBJ2-5; D ambiguous. The CDR3 is 14 residues long. V was shortened by 0 bases and J by 1 base, with 7 bases between the two germline ends. The germline V gene encodes CDR1 SGDLS and CDR2 YYNGEE. CDR3 in DNA: TGTGCCAGCAGCGTAGGGAATTTCCAAGAGACCCAGTACTTC. As protein: CASSVGNFQETQYF.

V gene TRBV4-1 combines with J gene TRBJ2-1, with 8 bases aligning to TRBD1. Germline values: CDR1 MGHRA, CDR2 YSYEKL. This CDR3 comprises 14 residues. Trimming cost V 0 bases and J 5 bases; bases outside gene matches: 0. CDR3 nucleotide sequence: TGCGCCAGCAGCCAAGAGGACAGGGACAATGAGCAGTTCTTC. The encoded protein is CASSQEDRDNEQFF.

This chain connects TRBV2 to TRBJ1-1; D possibly corresponds to TRBD1 (6 bases). V dropped 3 bases and J dropped 7 bases, with 15 bases sitting between them. The CDR3 runs 14 residues. Germline values: CDR1 SNHLY, CDR2 FYNNEI. CDR3 nucleotides: TGTGCCAGCAGTGATTCCGCTCAGGGGAGTGAAGCTTTCTTT. Protein: CASSDSAQGSEAFF. Together with reference TRBV2 and TRBJ1-1, the CDR3 gives the full variable domain: EPEVTQTPSHQVTQMGQEVILRCVPISNHLYFYWYRQILGQKVEFLVSFYNNEISEKSEIFDDQFSVERPDGSNFTLKIRSTKLEDSAMYFCASSDSAQGSEAFFGQGTRLTVV.

The rearrangement joins TRBV27 to TRBJ1-2; 10 bases fit TRBD1. V dropped 5 bases and J dropped 4; count of bases not matched to a gene: 7. Germline CDR1 and CDR2: MNHEY and SMNVEV (reference sequence). The CDR3 loop spans 15 amino acids. The CDR3 DNA sequence: TGTGCCAGCAGTCCTAGGGGGGACAGGGGCTATGGCTACACCTTC. This gives the protein CASSPRGDRGYGYTF.

As to this clone: This sample includes further DNA sequences coding for the same CDR3. The chain carries TRBV10-3 and TRBJ2-7, with 8 bases lining up with TRBD2. The CDR3 has 12 amino acids. Germline-derived CDR1 and CDR2 are ENHRY and SYGVKD. With 6 bases clipped from V and 2 bases from J, the junction kept 0 bases outside the gene matches. The CDR3 here is CAISGGAYEQYF. As DNA, the CDR3 is TGTGCCATCAGCGGGGGGGCCTACGAGCAGTACTTC.

V gene TRBV10-2 combines with J gene TRBJ2-1, with D hard to call. V lost 3 bases, J lost 3 bases, and 0 bases lay in between. The CDR3 covers 11 residues. Per germline, CDR1 WSHSY and CDR2 SAAADI. In DNA, the CDR3 is TGCGCCAGCAGTGACTACAATGAGCAGTTCTTC. Amino acid sequence: CASSDYNEQFF.

The V call is TRBV30, the J call TRBJ2-2; D remains unclear. Per the germline V gene, CDR1 is GTSNPN and CDR2 is SVGIG (reference sequence). V was shortened by 0 bases and J by 6 bases, with 2 bases between the two germline ends. CDR3 length: 11 residues. The CDR3 nucleotides read TGTGCCTGGAGTGTGGCCGGGGAGCTGTTTTTT. Translating gives CAWSVAGELFF.

This clone was seen only once. The sample contains more than one DNA sequence encoding this CDR3. The chain employs TRBV27 and TRBJ1-2; 7 nucleotides align to TRBD1. Per the germline V gene, CDR1 is MNHEY and CDR2 is SMNVEV (reference sequence). The CDR3 contains 13 residues. With V trimmed by 3 bases and J by 2 bases, 0 bases remained unmatched. Here the CDR3 DNA reads TGTGCCAGCAGTTTGGGACAGAACTATGGCTACACCTTC. Translating it yields CASSLGQNYGYTF.

V usage is TRBV7-9 and J usage is TRBJ1-5; no reliable D call. The V gene lost 1 base and the J gene lost 5 bases, with 3 bases spanning the gap. The CDR3 has 12 residues. The germline CDR1 and CDR2 sequences are SEHNR and FQNEAQ (reference sequence). Here the CDR3 DNA reads TGTGCCAGCAGCTTAGGGGATCAGCCCCAGCATTTT. This encodes CASSLGDQPQHF.

The genes are TRBV6-5 and TRBJ1-5; 11 bases are a match to TRBD1. The germline V gene encodes CDR1 MNHEY and CDR2 SVGAGI. CDR3 size: 14 residues. V lost 4 bases and J lost 5; bases outside the gene matches: 1. The CDR3 reads CASSWTGGDQPQHF. DNA for the CDR3: TGTGCCAGCAGTTGGACAGGGGGCGATCAGCCCCAGCATTTT.

This rearrangement joins TRBV7-6 to TRBJ2-3, with D possibly being TRBD1 (6 bases). The CDR3 totals 13 residues. The V and J ends lost 5 bases and 6 bases respectively, with 12 bases between them. CDR1 is SGHVS and CDR2 is FNYEAQ in the germline V gene. CDR3 nucleotides: TGTGCCAGCAGCCCTTACAGGGCCGATACGCAGTATTTT. Its protein product is CASSPYRADTQYF.

V gene TRBV27 combines with J gene TRBJ1-5, with D perhaps TRBD1 (6 bases). Germline CDR1 MNHEY, CDR2 SMNVEV (reference sequence). The CDR3 loop spans 14 amino acids. The V end lost 6 bases, the J end lost 0 bases, and 9 bases lay between the germline ends. The CDR3 DNA reads as TGTGCCAGCAGACAGGGTTTTAGCAATCAGCCCCAGCATTTT. It encodes CASRQGFSNQPQHF.

This chain joins TRBV7-6 and TRBJ2-7; D remains ambiguous. Deletions cut 4 bases from V and 0 bases from J, with 4 bases between. This CDR3 has 12 residues. In germline, CDR1 is SGHVS, CDR2 FNYEAQ. This chain's CDR3 is CASSWDSYEQYF. In DNA, the CDR3 is TGTGCCAGCAGCTGGGACTCCTACGAGCAGTACTTC.

The chain carries TRBV30 and TRBJ2-7; no clear D gene. V was clipped by 1 base and J by 2 bases, with 3 bases between them. CDR3 length: 11 residues. Germline CDR1 and CDR2: GTSNPN and SVGIG (reference sequence). The CDR3, as DNA: TGTGCCTGGAGTGCCCCCTACGAGCAGTACTTC. This codes for CAWSAPYEQYF.

V and J are TRBV7-9 and TRBJ2-4; 10 positions match TRBD1. Germline V CDR1 and CDR2: SEHNR, FQNEAQ (reference sequence). Trimming cost V 5 bases and J 6 bases; bases outside gene matches: 4. The CDR3 sequence is 14 residues long. CDR3 residues: CASSPRDRGNIQYF. The CDR3 DNA follows: TGTGCCAGCAGCCCCCGGGACAGGGGAAACATTCAGTACTTC.

The V and J genes are TRBV27 and TRBJ2-3; D tentatively reads TRBD1 or TRBD2 (5 bases each). V was trimmed by 1 base and J by 0 bases, leaving 5 bases between them. From germline, CDR1 is MNHEY and CDR2 SMNVEV (reference sequence). This CDR3 is 14 amino acids long. The CDR3, as DNA: TGTGCCAGCAGTTTATGGGACAGCACAGATACGCAGTATTTT. Residues: CASSLWDSTDTQYF.

In DNA, the CDR3 is TGTGCCAGCAGTGAGACTAGCGGGGGGGCAGAGACCCAGTACTTC. Its protein is CASSETSGGAETQYF. The chain joins TRBV2 to TRBJ2-5, with 14 bases identical to TRBD2. CDR3 length: 15 residues. The V gene's germline CDR1 is SNHLY and CDR2 FYNNEI. V shed 3 bases, J shed 4 bases, and the junction held 1 base outside the gene matches. Full variable domain (rest looked up from reference TRBV2 and TRBJ2-5): EPEVTQTPSHQVTQMGQEVILRCVPISNHLYFYWYRQILGQKVEFLVSFYNNEISEKSEIFDDQFSVERPDGSNFTLKIRSTKLEDSAMYFCASSETSGGAETQYFGPGTRLLVL.

The V and J genes are TRBV5-6 and TRBJ2-3, with 9 bases matching TRBD2. Trimming cost V 0 bases and J 2 bases; bases outside gene matches: 1. Germline V gene sequence: CDR1 SGHDT, CDR2 YYEEEE. This CDR3 is built from 15 residues. CDR3 protein: CASSLVAGVTDTQYF. The CDR3 bases are TGTGCCAGCAGCTTGGTAGCGGGGGTCACAGATACGCAGTATTTT.

V usage is TRBV4-1 and J usage is TRBJ1-4; 8 bases fit TRBD1. After removal of 4 bases from V and 7 bases from J, the junction contained 2 bases not matched to a gene. CDR3 length equals 13 residues. Germline V CDR1 and CDR2: MGHRA, YSYEKL. The CDR3: CASSRGQGEKLFF. CDR3 DNA: TGCGCCAGCAGCCGAGGACAGGGTGAAAAACTGTTTTTT.

This chain joins TRBV9 and TRBJ2-3; 11 bases align to TRBD2. Looked up from germline, CDR1 is SGDLS and CDR2 is YYNGEE. The CDR3 totals 15 residues. J was trimmed by 7 bases and V by 0 bases; bases with no gene match: 4. The CDR3 here is CASSVGIAGGNTQYF. The CDR3 coding sequence is TGTGCCAGCAGCGTAGGGATAGCGGGGGGGAATACGCAGTATTTT.